The clone carrying this T cell receptor beta chain was detected only a few times. Antigen specificity is unknown. The sample originates from a study of response to subunit inactivated influenza vaccine. Study-wide results and limits: There was a suggestion from the authors that each seasonal influenza vaccination recruits few new T cells.

The V and J ends lost 2 bases and 10 bases respectively, with 9 bases between them. This CDR3 contains 12 residues. Germline V gives CDR1 MDHEN, CDR2 SYDVKM. TCRdb re-analysed the RT-PCR reads in MiXCR, keeping a single row per CDR3 protein. The sample records around 490,000 distinct CDR3 sequences, about 7.6% being singletons. The receptor's source is a man between 50 and 69 years old who received an inactivated influenza vaccine. The source material was PBMCs from blood, sampled roughly 24 months after vaccination. This sequence joins TRBV28 and TRBJ2-1; D is uncertain. The CDR3 here is CASSLNPEEQFF. The CDR3 DNA sequence: TGTGCCAGCAGTTTAAATCCGGAGGAGCAGTTCTTC.